Below, 17 T cell receptor beta chains from the same sample are listed, as sequenced in a study of beta chain features in type 1 diabetes. These receptors' antigens are unknown. Study-wide results and caveats: All four CD4+ subsets from Type 1 diabetes patients carried moderately but significantly shorter TCRB CDR3s.

The sequenced template was cDNA made from the entire isolated RNA. Sequenced by immunoSEQ multiplex PCR; TCRdb stores in-frame clones only, minus some. The sample includes hundreds of thousands of clones, more than 13% of them seen just once. Sequenced material: naive CD4+ T cells from blood. Source of these receptors: a man between 18 and 35 years old with type 1 diabetes.

This clone was recorded a few times. The V and J genes are TRBV6-1 and TRBJ2-7; the match to TRBD1 covers 7 bases. Germline lookup yields CDR1 MNHNS and CDR2 SASEGT. The CDR3 has 12 residues. The junction had 3 bases not matched to a gene; V was cut back by 6 bases and J by 4 bases. The CDR3 nucleotides are TGTGCCAGCAGGACAGGGTGGTACGAGCAGTACTTC. Translating gives CASRTGWYEQYF.

This clone appeared a few times. This rearrangement joins TRBV30 to TRBJ1-2; D is undetermined. The CDR3 is made up of 11 amino acids. Trimming took 2 bases from V and 10 from J, leaving 11 bases between them. Germline V gives CDR1 GTSNPN, CDR2 SVGIG (reference sequence). The CDR3 spells CAWSLSANYTF. Here the CDR3 DNA reads TGTGCCTGGAGTCTTTCGGCCAACTACACCTTC. Looking up the rest from reference TRBV30 and TRBJ1-2 gives the full variable domain: SQTIHQWPATLVQPVGSPLSLECTVEGTSNPNLYWYRQAAGRGLQLLFYSVGIGQISSEVPQNLSASRPQDRQFILSSKKLLLSDSGFYLCAWSLSANYTFGSGTRLTVV.

V gene TRBV9 combines with J gene TRBJ2-2; 8 bases fit TRBD1. Losses at the gene ends were 0 bases for V and 6 bases for J; bases not matched to a gene: 7. Looked up from germline, CDR1 is SGDLS and CDR2 is YYNGEE. CDR3 length: 16 amino acids. CDR3: CASSVDQGAIPGELFF. DNA for the CDR3: TGTGCCAGCAGCGTAGACCAGGGGGCGATTCCCGGGGAGCTGTTTTTT.

In its sample, this clone was seen a few times. For the CDR3, the DNA is TGCGCCAGCAGCTGGGACAGGGGAGTAGATTCTGCCGGGGAGCTGTTTTTT. Translated: CASSWDRGVDSAGELFF. This chain uses TRBV5-1 with TRBJ2-2, with TRBD1 matching over 10 bases. Germline V gene sequence: CDR1 SGHRS, CDR2 YFSETQ. Trimming at V came to 3 bases and at J to 6 bases, leaving 11 bases not matched to a gene. The CDR3 loop spans 17 amino acids.

This chain connects TRBV10-3 to TRBJ2-7, with a possible D match to TRBD2 (5 bases). Germline loops: CDR1 ENHRY, CDR2 SYGVKD. V lost 4 bases, J lost 7 bases, and 14 bases lay in between. The CDR3 loop spans 13 amino acids. The CDR3 loop is CAISVTRELEQYF. The CDR3, as DNA: TGTGCCATCAGTGTAACTAGGGAGCTGGAGCAGTACTTC.

The genes are TRBV4-1 and TRBJ2-7; D may be TRBD1 (6 bases). Germline assignment: CDR1 MGHRA and CDR2 YSYEKL. V lost 1 base and J lost 6, with 13 bases in between. This CDR3 has 14 residues. In DNA form, the CDR3 reads TGCGCCAGCAGCCAAGGACAGGTAGAGGGCGAGCAGTACTTC. Amino acids: CASSQGQVEGEQYF.

The rearrangement joins TRBV21-1 to TRBJ2-5; the table calls TRBD2, which could not be checked here. TRBV21-1 constitutes a pseudogene. The CDR3 contains 13 residues. The CDR3 here is CASSKETAGGQYF. In DNA form, the CDR3 reads TGTGCCAGCAGCAAAGAGACGGCGGGGGGACAGTACTTC.

This rearrangement joins TRBV28 to TRBJ2-3; D remains unclear. V lost 6 bases, J lost 1 base, and 14 bases lay in between. Germline loops: CDR1 MDHEN, CDR2 SYDVKM. CDR3 length: 15 amino acids. The CDR3 reads CASSPALARTDTQYF. The CDR3 DNA reads TGTGCCAGCAGCCCCGCCTTAGCACGCACAGATACGCAGTATTTT.

The V and J genes are TRBV7-2 and TRBJ1-1; D is possibly TRBD1 (5 bases). The CDR3 consists of 14 residues. CDR1 and CDR2 from the germline V gene are SGHTA and FQGNSA. V was clipped by 5 bases and J by 2 bases, with 12 bases between them. As DNA, the CDR3 is TGTGCCAGCAGCGAGGGGCAGGGCAACACTGAAGCTTTCTTT. It yields the protein CASSEGQGNTEAFF.

This chain connects TRBV18 to TRBJ2-7, with D possibly matching TRBD2 (5 bases). CDR3 size: 16 residues. Trimming cost V 2 bases and J 4 bases, with 18 bases left between them. Germline loops: CDR1 KGHSH, CDR2 LQKENI. DNA for the CDR3: TGTGCCAGCTCACCAAATGAGGGTGGGCCGGCTTACGAGCAGTACTTC. As protein: CASSPNEGGPAYEQYF.

This chain uses TRBV29-1 with TRBJ1-3; D is perhaps TRBD1 (5 bases). Germline lookup yields CDR1 SQVTM and CDR2 ANQGSEA. The CDR3 is 17 amino acids. The germline V and J ends were trimmed by 4 bases and 8 bases, with 27 bases remaining between them. The DNA for the CDR3 is TGCAGCGTTGCAGGGCAGGCTTTCCTCGGGGAGGATCACACCATATATTTT. Its protein product is CSVAGQAFLGEDHTIYF.

This clone appeared a few times. The chain carries TRBV9 and TRBJ2-5, with D perhaps given as TRBD1 or TRBD2 (6 bases each). Germline V gene sequence: CDR1 SGDLS, CDR2 YYNGEE. CDR3 length: 12 amino acids. Trimming took 6 bases from V and 5 from J, leaving 11 bases between them. The CDR3 DNA reads TGTGCCAGCAAGGGGGGCGGCGAGACCCAGTACTTC. Translating it yields CASKGGGETQYF.

This clone was seen a handful of times. The V call is TRBV10-3, the J call TRBJ2-7, with D perhaps given as TRBD1 or TRBD2 (5 bases each). Trimming pared 4 bases from V and 6 bases from J, leaving 7 bases between. Germline CDR1 reads ENHRY; CDR2 reads SYGVKD. The CDR3 has 11 amino acids. The CDR3 DNA follows: TGTGCCATCAGTGGGGGGAGCGAGCAGTACTTC. The encoded protein is CAISGGSEQYF.

Turning to this clone: Germline and junction disagree at one end, which may indicate a read error. The chain has TRBV7-7 and TRBJ2-5; TRBD2 agrees at 10 bases. Germline CDR1 is SSHAT and CDR2 is FNYEAQ (reference sequence). This CDR3 is built from 16 residues. The DNA of the CDR3 is TGTGCTAGCAGCTTGAATCCTAGCGGGAGTGGTGAGACCCAGTACTTC. It is translated as CASSLNPSGSGETQYF.

The chain is built from TRBV4-3 and TRBJ2-6; a possible D gene is TRBD1 (6 bases). Germline V gene lookup returns CDR1 LGHNA and CDR2 YSLEER. Trimming took off 4 bases at V and 0 bases at J, with 13 bases between the two ends. The CDR3 extends over 17 amino acids. The CDR3 nucleotides read TGCGCCAGCAGCCGACCTGGACAGTCCTCTGGGGCCAACGTCCTGACTTTC. This encodes CASSRPGQSSGANVLTF.

The chain carries TRBV7-2 and TRBJ2-1, with 9 bases lining up with TRBD2. CDR1 is SGHTA, CDR2 FQGNSA, per germline. The J segment lost 5 bases and the V segment lost 1 base, leaving 6 bases of the junction unmatched. This CDR3 comprises 16 residues. Written as DNA, the CDR3 is TGTGCCAGCAGCTTAGGTATAGCGGGAGCCCACAATGAGCAGTTCTTC. Amino acids: CASSLGIAGAHNEQFF.

This clone was observed a few times. This rearrangement joins TRBV20-1 to TRBJ1-5; tentative D call: TRBD1 (5 bases). The CDR3 loop spans 11 amino acids. V lost 5 bases and J 7 bases, leaving 9 bases between the germline ends. CDR1 is DFQATT, CDR2 SNEGSKA, per germline (reference sequence). This CDR3 reads CSAERGQPQHF. The CDR3 DNA sequence: TGCAGTGCTGAAAGGGGACAGCCCCAGCATTTT.